Included here is one TCR beta chain sequence, with context. Its target is not known. It was CD45RO-negative cells, positively selected for CCR7, that made up naive CD8 cells, with terminally differentiated effector memory CD45RA+ cells excluded. Deep was the level used in running the assay. Data came from immunoSEQ multiplex PCR; TCRdb stores just in-frame clones and leaves some out. This sample has under 1 million clones, with roughly 92% found just once. The CDR3 covers 13 residues. The V end lost 1 base, the J end lost 7 bases, and 10 bases lay between the germline ends. The V gene's germline CDR1 is SGHTA and CDR2 FQGNSA. The sample comes from a study of shared clonotypes between healthy human individuals. Study outcomes and limitations: Having only a few donors restricted how much genetic and exposure-history diversity was captured.

The sequenced sample was naive CD8+ T cells sorted from blood. The clonotype originates from a man aged 30 to 45 in good health. V gene TRBV7-2 combines with J gene TRBJ2-5; the D is unclear. The CDR3 loop is CASSLGPNWTQYF. The CDR3 nucleotides are TGTGCCAGCAGCTTAGGACCCAATTGGACCCAGTACTTC.